This T cell receptor beta chain appears in the sequencing data of a study of shared clonotypes between healthy human individuals. The material for each subset, its genomic DNA, was split evenly across several immunoSEQ plates. Clones were sequenced by immunoSEQ multiplex PCR, and TCRdb holds only the in-frame ones, with some missing. Of roughly 1,500,000 clones in the sample, about 98.5% were seen once. Findings and caveats of the study: Among donors, sharing of clonotypes was expected to be affected by sequencing depth. At large depth, rarefaction still showed sorted-subset sequencing to be incomplete.

The CDR3 has 15 residues. The germline V gene encodes CDR1 MDHEN and CDR2 SYDVKM. With 1 base removed from V and 0 bases from J, the gap between germline ends came to 9 bases. Notes on this clone: Antigen: not known.

The sample taken for sequencing was naive CD4+ T cells sorted from blood. The subset denotes: CD45RA+ positively selected. This chain joins TRBV28 and TRBJ1-1; a possible D gene is TRBD1 (5 bases). The TCR originated in a man aged 25 to 45 in good health. The CDR3 bases are TGTGCCAGCAGTTTATCGGCAGGGTTGAACACTGAAGCTTTCTTT. It codes for CASSLSAGLNTEAFF. Using reference TRBV28 and TRBJ1-1 for the parts outside the CDR3, the full variable domain is DVKVTQSSRYLVKRTGEKVFLECVQDMDHENMFWYRQDPGLGLRLIYFSYDVKMKEKGDIPEGYSVSREKKERFSLILESASTNQTSMYLCASSLSAGLNTEAFFGQGTRLTVV.